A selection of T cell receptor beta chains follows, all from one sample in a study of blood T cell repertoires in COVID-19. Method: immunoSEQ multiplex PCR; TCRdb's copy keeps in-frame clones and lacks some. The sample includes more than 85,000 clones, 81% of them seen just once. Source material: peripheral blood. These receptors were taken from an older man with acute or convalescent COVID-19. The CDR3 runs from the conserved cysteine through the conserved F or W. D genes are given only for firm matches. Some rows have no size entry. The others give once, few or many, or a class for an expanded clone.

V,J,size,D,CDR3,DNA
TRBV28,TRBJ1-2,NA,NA,CASSPLGGLTYGYTF,TGTGCCAGCAGTCCACTAGGCGGACTGACTTATGGCTACACCTTC
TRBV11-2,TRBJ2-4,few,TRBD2,CASSLDLGLGLSIQYF,TGTGCCAGCAGCTTAGATTTGGGACTAGGGCTCAGCATTCAGTACTTC
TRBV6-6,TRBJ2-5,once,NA,CASSSGVAETQYF,TGTGCCAGCAGTTCAGGGGTCGCGGAGACCCAGTACTTC
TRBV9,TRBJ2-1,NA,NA,CASSPSLSASSYNEQFF,TGTGCCAGCAGCCCCAGTCTTAGCGCAAGCTCCTACAATGAGCAGTTCTTC
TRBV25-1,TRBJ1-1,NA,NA,CASSLGTRGGAFF,TGTGCCAGCTCCCTTGGCACCCGGGGGGGAGCTTTCTTT
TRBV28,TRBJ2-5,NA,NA,CASSLIGDQETQYF,TGTGCCAGCAGTTTGATCGGGGACCAAGAGACCCAGTACTTC
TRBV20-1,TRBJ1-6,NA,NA,CSASWRQASPLHF,TGCAGTGCTAGTTGGCGACAAGCCTCACCCCTCCACTTT
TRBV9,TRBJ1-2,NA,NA,CASSADRKFTF,TGTGCCAGCAGCGCAGACAGGAAATTTACCTTC
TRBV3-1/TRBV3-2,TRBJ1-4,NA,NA,CASSATEGEKLFF,TGTGCCAGCAGCGCAACAGAGGGTGAAAAACTGTTTTTT
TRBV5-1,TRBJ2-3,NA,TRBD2,CASSLEGLAADTQYF,TGCGCCAGCAGCTTGGAGGGACTAGCGGCAGATACGCAGTATTTT
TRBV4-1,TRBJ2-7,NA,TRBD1,CASSEVLTQGAVYEQYF,TGCGCCAGCAGCGAAGTTTTAACACAGGGGGCCGTATACGAGCAGTACTTC
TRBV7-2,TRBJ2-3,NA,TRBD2,CASSLWGGVDTQYF,TGTGCCAGCAGCCTTTGGGGGGGGGTAGATACGCAGTATTTT
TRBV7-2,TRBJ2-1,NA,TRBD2,CASTLSGIAYNEQFF,TGTGCCAGCACCCTTAGCGGGATTGCCTACAATGAGCAGTTCTTC
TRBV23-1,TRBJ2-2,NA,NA,CASSQSRQGGTGELFF,TGCGCCAGCAGTCAATCCAGGCAAGGGGGCACCGGGGAGCTGTTTTTT
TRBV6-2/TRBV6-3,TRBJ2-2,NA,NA,CASSSRRGRYTGELFF,TGTGCCAGCAGCTCCCGGCGTGGGAGATACACCGGGGAGCTGTTTTTT
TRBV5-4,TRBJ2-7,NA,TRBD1,CASSAGGVDYEQYF,TGTGCCAGCAGCGCAGGGGGTGTTGACTACGAGCAGTACTTC
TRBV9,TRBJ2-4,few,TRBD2,CASSAKAGRDIQYF,TGTGCCAGCAGCGCTAAAGCGGGAAGGGACATTCAGTACTTC
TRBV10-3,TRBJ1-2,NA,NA,CAISEPPTGAQTF,TGTGCCATCAGTGAGCCTCCGACAGGAGCACAGACCTTC
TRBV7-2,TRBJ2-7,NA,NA,CASSLSHSYEQYF,TGTGCCAGCAGCTTAAGCCACTCCTACGAGCAGTACTTC
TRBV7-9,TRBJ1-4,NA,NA,CASSPVPGLPGKLFF,TGTGCCAGCAGCCCCGTTCCCGGACTGCCCGGGAAACTGTTTTTT
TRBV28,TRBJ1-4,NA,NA,CASRQGFEKLFF,TGTGCCAGCAGACAGGGTTTTGAAAAACTGTTTTTT
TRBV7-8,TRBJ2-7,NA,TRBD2,CASSLGGLAGGTYEQYF,TGTGCCAGCAGCTTGGGGGGGCTAGCGGGAGGGACCTACGAGCAGTACTTC
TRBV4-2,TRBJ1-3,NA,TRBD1,CASSQAQGAGNTIYF,TGTGCCAGCAGCCAAGCTCAGGGGGCTGGAAACACCATATATTTT
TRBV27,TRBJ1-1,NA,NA,CASSLSMGGYTEAFF,TGTGCCAGCAGTTTATCGATGGGGGGGTACACTGAAGCTTTCTTT
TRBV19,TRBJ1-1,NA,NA,CASRRTANTEAFF,TGTGCCAGTAGGCGGACAGCAAACACTGAAGCTTTCTTT